This T cell receptor (beta chain) is drawn from a study of blood T cells in healthy people across ages. The CDR3 runs 12 residues. J gave up 6 bases and V 6 bases, and 7 bases lay outside the gene matches. The germline gives CDR1 SQVTM, CDR2 ANQGSEA. The second PCR ran roughly 6 to 11 cycles with a sample-barcoded 5' primer and J-beta primers. Using its own MiXCR run on the 5' RACE reads, TCRdb lists one record per CDR3 protein. The data hold about 760,000 distinct CDR3 sequences, with just under 25% observed a single time. These same data were also listed under a study on T cells of mothers and their children.

This clonotype was obtained from a boy younger than 18 in good health. Sequenced: blood. The genes are TRBV29-1 and TRBJ2-7; 8 nucleotides match TRBD1. The chain's CDR3 is CSVQGAAPEQYF. In nucleotides, the CDR3 is TGCAGCGTGCAGGGGGCGGCCCCCGAGCAGTACTTC.